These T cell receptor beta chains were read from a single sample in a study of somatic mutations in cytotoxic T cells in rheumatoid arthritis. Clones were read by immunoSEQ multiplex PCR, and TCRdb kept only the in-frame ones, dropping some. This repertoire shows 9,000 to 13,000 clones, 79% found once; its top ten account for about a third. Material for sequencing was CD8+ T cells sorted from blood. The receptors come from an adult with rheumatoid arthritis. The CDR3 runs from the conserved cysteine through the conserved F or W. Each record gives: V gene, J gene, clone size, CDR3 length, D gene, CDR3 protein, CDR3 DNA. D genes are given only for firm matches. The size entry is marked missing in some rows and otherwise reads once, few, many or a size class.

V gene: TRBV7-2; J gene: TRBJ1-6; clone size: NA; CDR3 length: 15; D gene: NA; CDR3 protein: CASSFSSSYNSPLHF; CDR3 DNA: TGTGCCAGCAGCTTTAGCAGCTCCTATAATTCACCCCTCCACTTT
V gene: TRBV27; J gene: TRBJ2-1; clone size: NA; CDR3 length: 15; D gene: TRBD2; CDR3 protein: CASSLPELAGKEQFF; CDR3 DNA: TGTGCCAGCAGTTTACCCGAATTAGCGGGGAAAGAGCAGTTCTTC
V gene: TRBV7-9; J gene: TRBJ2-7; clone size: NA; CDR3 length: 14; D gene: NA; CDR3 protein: CASSLGAWGYEQYF; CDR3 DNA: TGTGCCAGCAGCTTAGGGGCATGGGGCTACGAGCAGTACTTC
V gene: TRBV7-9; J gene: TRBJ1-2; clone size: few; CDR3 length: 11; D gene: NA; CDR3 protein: CASRGPSIFTF; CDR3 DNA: TGTGCCAGCAGGGGCCCTAGCATTTTCACCTTC
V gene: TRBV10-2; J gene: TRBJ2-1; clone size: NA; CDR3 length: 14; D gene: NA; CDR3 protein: CASLFPGRHNEQFF; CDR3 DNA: TGCGCCAGCCTATTCCCGGGGAGGCACAATGAGCAGTTCTTC
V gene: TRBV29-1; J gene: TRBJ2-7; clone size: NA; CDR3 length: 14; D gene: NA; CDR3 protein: CSVLRASDANEQYF; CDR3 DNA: TGCAGCGTCCTCAGGGCTAGCGACGCAAACGAGCAGTACTTC
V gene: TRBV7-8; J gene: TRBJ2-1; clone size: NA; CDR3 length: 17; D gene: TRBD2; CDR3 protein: CASSLKVAGGLYNEQFF; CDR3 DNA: TGTGCCAGCAGCTTAAAGGTAGCGGGAGGCCTCTACAATGAGCAGTTCTTC
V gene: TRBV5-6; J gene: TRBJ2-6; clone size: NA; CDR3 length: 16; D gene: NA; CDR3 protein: CASSLQGSDGANVLTF; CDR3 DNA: TGTGCCAGCAGCTTGCAGGGTTCAGACGGGGCCAACGTCCTGACTTTC
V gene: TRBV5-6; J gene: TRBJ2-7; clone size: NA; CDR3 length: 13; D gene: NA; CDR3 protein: CASSFDTSYEQYF; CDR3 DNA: TGTGCCAGCAGCTTTGACACGTCCTACGAGCAGTACTTC
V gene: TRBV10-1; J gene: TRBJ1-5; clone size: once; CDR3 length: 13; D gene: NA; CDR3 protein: CASSGGGTQPQHF; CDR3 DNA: TGCGCCAGCAGCGGCGGGGGTACCCAGCCCCAGCATTTT
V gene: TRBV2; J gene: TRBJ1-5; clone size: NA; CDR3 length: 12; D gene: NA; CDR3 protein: CASSGSYQPQHF; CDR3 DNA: TGTGCCAGCAGTGGCAGCTATCAGCCCCAGCATTTT
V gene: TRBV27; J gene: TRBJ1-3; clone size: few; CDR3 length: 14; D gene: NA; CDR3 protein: CASSLGESGNTIYF; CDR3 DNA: TGTGCCAGCAGTTTGGGTGAATCTGGAAACACCATATATTTT
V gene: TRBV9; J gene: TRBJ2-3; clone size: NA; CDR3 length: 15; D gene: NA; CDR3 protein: CASRGQTRDTDTQYF; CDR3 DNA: TGTGCCAGCAGAGGACAGACCCGCGACACAGATACGCAGTATTTT
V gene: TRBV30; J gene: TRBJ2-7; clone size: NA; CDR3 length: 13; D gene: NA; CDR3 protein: CAWSVMRAYEQYF; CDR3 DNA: TGTGCCTGGAGTGTAATGAGGGCCTACGAGCAGTACTTC
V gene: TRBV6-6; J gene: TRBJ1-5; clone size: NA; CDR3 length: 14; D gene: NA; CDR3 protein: CASMGGFGNQPQHF; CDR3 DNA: TGTGCCAGCATGGGGGGATTCGGCAATCAGCCCCAGCATTTT
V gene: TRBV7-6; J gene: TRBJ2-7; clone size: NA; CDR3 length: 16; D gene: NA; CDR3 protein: CASSSPLFDSAGEQYF; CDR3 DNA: TGTGCCAGCAGCTCCCCCTTGTTTGACTCGGCTGGGGAGCAGTACTTC
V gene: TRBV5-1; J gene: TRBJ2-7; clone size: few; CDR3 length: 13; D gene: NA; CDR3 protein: CASRSGRVEEQYF; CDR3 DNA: TGCGCCAGCAGATCGGGGCGGGTGGAGGAGCAGTACTTC
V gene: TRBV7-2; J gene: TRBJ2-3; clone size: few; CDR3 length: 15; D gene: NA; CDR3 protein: CASSFLGGGSDTQYF; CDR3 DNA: TGTGCCAGCAGCTTCCTTGGGGGTGGATCAGATACGCAGTATTTT
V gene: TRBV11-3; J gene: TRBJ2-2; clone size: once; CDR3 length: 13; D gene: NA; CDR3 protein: CASSPQDTGELFF; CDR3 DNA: TGTGCCAGCAGCCCCCAAGACACCGGGGAGCTGTTTTTT
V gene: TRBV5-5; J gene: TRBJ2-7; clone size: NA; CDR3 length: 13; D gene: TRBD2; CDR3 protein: CASSWGGSYEQYF; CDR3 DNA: TGTGCCAGCAGCTGGGGAGGGTCCTACGAGCAGTACTTC
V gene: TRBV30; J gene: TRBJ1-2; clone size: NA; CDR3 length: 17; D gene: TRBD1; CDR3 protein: CAWGGVRQGTSSYGYTF; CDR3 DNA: TGTGCCTGGGGGGGGGTGAGACAGGGGACTTCATCCTATGGCTACACCTTC
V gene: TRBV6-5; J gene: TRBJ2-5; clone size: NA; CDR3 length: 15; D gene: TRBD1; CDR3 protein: CASSSGTGILETQYF; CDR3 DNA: TGTGCCAGCAGTTCCGGGACAGGGATACTGGAGACCCAGTACTTC
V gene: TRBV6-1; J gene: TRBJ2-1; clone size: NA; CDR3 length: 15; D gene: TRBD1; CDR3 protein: CATKRSLGGADEQFF; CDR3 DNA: TGTGCCACCAAAAGGTCGTTAGGGGGCGCGGATGAGCAGTTCTTC
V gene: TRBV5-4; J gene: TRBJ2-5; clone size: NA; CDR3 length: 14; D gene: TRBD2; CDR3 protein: CASSTAGEWETQYF; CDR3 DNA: TGTGCCAGCAGTACAGCGGGAGAATGGGAGACCCAGTACTTC
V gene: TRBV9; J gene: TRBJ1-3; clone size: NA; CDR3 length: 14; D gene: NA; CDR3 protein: CASSDPGGSDTIYF; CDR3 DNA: TGTGCCAGCAGCGACCCGGGGGGTTCGGACACCATATATTTT
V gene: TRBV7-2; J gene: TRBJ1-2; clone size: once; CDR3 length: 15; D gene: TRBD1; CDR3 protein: CASSWTGGMGYGYTF; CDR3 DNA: TGTGCCAGCAGCTGGACAGGGGGCATGGGGTATGGCTACACCTTC
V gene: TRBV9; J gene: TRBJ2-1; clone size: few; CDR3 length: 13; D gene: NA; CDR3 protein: CASSVDGGNEQFF; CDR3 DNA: TGTGCCAGCAGCGTAGACGGGGGAAATGAGCAGTTCTTC
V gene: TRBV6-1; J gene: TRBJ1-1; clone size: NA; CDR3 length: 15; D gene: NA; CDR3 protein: CASSEEVNMNTEAFF; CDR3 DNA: TGTGCCAGCAGTGAAGAGGTCAACATGAACACTGAAGCTTTCTTT
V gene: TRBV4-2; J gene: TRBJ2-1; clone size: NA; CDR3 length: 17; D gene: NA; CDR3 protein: CASSQEPAGLLIDEQFF; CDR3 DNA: TGTGCCAGCAGCCAAGAGCCAGCCGGACTCCTAATCGATGAGCAGTTCTTC
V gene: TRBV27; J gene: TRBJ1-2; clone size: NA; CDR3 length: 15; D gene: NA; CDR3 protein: CASRPVSASTTGYTF; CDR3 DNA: TGTGCCAGCAGACCAGTGTCCGCCAGCACTACTGGCTACACCTTC
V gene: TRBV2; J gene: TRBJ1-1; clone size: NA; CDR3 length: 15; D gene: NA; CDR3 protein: CASRALSGMNTEAFF; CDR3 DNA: TGTGCCAGCCGGGCCCTAAGTGGGATGAACACTGAAGCTTTCTTT
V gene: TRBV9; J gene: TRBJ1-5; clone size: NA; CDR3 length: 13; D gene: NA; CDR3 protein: CASSVGTDQPQHF; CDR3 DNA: TGTGCCAGCAGCGTAGGAACGGACCAGCCCCAGCATTTT
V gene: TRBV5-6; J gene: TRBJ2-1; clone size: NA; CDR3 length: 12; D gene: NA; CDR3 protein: CASSPGWGRQFF; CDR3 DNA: TGTGCCAGCAGCCCCGGGTGGGGTAGGCAGTTCTTC
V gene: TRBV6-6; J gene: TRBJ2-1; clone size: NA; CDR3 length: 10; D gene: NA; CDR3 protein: CASSYGEQFF; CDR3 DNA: TGTGCCAGCAGTTATGGTGAGCAGTTCTTC
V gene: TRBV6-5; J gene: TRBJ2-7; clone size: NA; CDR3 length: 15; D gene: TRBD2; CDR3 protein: CASRPSSGSAYEQYF; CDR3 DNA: TGTGCCAGCAGGCCCTCTAGCGGGAGTGCATACGAGCAGTACTTC
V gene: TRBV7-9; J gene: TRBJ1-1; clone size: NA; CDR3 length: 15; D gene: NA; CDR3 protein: CASSPWGGGDTEAFF; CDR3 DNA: TGTGCCAGCAGCCCTTGGGGGGGCGGCGACACTGAAGCTTTCTTT
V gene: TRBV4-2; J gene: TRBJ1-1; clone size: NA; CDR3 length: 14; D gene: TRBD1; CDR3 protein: CASSPTGAHTEAFF; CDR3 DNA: TGTGCCAGCAGCCCGACAGGGGCTCACACTGAAGCTTTCTTT
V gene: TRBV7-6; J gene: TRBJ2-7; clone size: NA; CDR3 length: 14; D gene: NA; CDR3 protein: CASSLGAGANEQYF; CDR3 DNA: TGTGCCAGCAGCTTAGGCGCAGGGGCTAACGAGCAGTACTTC
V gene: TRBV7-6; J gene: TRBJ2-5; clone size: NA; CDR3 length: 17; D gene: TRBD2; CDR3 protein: CASSPPPGGGPQETQYF; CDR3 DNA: TGTGCCAGCAGCCCCCCTCCGGGGGGGGGCCCCCAAGAGACCCAGTACTTC
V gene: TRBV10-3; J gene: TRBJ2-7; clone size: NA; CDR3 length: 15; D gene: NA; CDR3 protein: CAISDLRLGSYEQYF; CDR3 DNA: TGTGCCATCAGTGATTTAAGACTAGGCTCCTACGAGCAGTACTTC
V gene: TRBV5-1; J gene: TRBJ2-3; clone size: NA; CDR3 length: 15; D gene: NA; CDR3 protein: CASSLESWMSDTQYF; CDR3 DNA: TGCGCCAGCAGCTTGGAGAGCTGGATGTCAGATACGCAGTATTTT
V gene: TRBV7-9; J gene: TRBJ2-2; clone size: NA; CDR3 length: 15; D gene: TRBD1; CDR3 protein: CASSSATGATGELFF; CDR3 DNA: TGTGCCAGCAGCTCAGCGACAGGGGCAACCGGGGAGCTGTTTTTT
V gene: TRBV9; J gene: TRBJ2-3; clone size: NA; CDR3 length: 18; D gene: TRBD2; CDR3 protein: CASSALMGLAGDTDTQYF; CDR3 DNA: TGTGCCAGCAGCGCCCTAATGGGACTAGCGGGGGACACAGATACGCAGTATTTT
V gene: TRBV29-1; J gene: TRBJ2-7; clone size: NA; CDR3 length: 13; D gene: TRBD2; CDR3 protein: CSVEMGGSYEQYF; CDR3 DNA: TGCAGCGTTGAGATGGGAGGGTCCTACGAGCAGTACTTC
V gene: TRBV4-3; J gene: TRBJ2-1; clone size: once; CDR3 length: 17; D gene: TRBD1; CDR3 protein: CASSLKVPGTGYNEQFF; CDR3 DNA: TGCGCCAGCAGCCTCAAGGTCCCCGGGACAGGTTACAATGAGCAGTTCTTC
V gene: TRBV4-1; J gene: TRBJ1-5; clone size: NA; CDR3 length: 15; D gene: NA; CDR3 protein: CASSQDGGSNQPQHF; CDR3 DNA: TGCGCCAGCAGCCAAGATGGGGGGAGCAATCAGCCCCAGCATTTT
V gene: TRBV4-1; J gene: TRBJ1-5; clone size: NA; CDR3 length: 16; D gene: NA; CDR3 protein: CASSQEPGGSNQPQHF; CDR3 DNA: TGCGCCAGCAGCCAAGAGCCGGGGGGGAGCAATCAGCCCCAGCATTTT
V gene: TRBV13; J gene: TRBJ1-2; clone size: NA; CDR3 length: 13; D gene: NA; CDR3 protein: CASSLDGGGGYTF; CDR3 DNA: TGTGCCAGCAGCTTAGATGGGGGTGGTGGCTACACCTTC
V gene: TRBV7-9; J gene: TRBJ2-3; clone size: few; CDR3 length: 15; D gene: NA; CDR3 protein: CAITNVWVGTDTQYF; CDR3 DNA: TGTGCCATCACCAATGTGTGGGTGGGCACAGATACGCAGTATTTT
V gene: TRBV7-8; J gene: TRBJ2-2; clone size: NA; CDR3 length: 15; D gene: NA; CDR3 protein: CASSFSTGAGGELFF; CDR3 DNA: TGTGCCAGCAGCTTTTCAACAGGGGCGGGAGGGGAGCTGTTTTTT
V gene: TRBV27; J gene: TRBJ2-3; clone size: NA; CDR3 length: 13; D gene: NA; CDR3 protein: CASSLSRTDTQYF; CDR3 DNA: TGTGCCAGCAGTTTATCCCGCACAGATACGCAGTATTTT
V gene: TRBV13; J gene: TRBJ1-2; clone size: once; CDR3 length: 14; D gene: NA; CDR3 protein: CASSLGSTNYGYTF; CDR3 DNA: TGTGCCAGCAGCTTAGGTAGCACTAACTATGGCTACACCTTC
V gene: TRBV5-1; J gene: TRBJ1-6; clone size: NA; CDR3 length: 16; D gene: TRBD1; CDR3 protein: CASSPWDRGRGSPLHF; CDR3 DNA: TGCGCCAGCAGCCCGTGGGACAGGGGGCGCGGGTCACCCCTCCACTTT
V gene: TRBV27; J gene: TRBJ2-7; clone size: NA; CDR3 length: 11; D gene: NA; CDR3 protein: CASTQGYEQYF; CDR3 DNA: TGTGCCAGCACCCAGGGTTACGAGCAGTACTTC